The 31 T cell receptor beta chains in this list originate from one sample, sequenced in a study of CD8+ T cells in alopecia areata. Treatment: oral pan-JAK inhibitor, 5-10 mg twice daily. In each case, RNA was isolated and then reverse transcribed into cDNA as the sequencing template. The repertoire was sequenced with immunoSEQ multiplex PCR; TCRdb's copy has only in-frame clones and lacks some. The sample shows about 200,000 clones, more than 30% of them seen only once. This sample comprised CD4+ T cells sorted from blood, obtained around week 31, from a patient treated with tofacitinib. The origin of the receptors is a human donor with alopecia areata.

This sequence joins TRBV29-1 and TRBJ1-2; D not resolved. Trimming removed 0 bases from V and 6 bases from J, with 17 bases in between. CDR3 length: 15 amino acids. Germline loops: CDR1 SQVTM, CDR2 ANQGSEA. CDR3 in DNA: TGCAGCGTTGAAGATTATGGGCTCAGCGGCAATGGCTACACCTTC. Translating gives CSVEDYGLSGNGYTF.

CDR3 sequence reads: CASSYSTGGYGYTF. DNA for the CDR3: TGTGCCAGCAGTTACTCGACAGGGGGCTATGGCTACACCTTC. This chain connects TRBV6-5 to TRBJ1-2; 9 bases are a match to TRBD1. CDR1 and CDR2 (germline): MNHEY, SVGAGI. V was pared by 0 bases and J by 4 bases, with 0 bases of the junction left unmatched. CDR3 length: 14 residues.

The gene calls are TRBV5-6 and TRBJ2-3; the D is unclear. Germline values: CDR1 SGHDT, CDR2 YYEEEE. The CDR3 sequence is 14 residues long. V was shortened by 4 bases and J by 0 bases, with 9 bases between the two germline ends. CDR3 nucleotide sequence: TGTGCCAGCAGCGGGCTGCGGAGCACAGATACGCAGTATTTT. Its translation: CASSGLRSTDTQYF.

The rearrangement joins TRBV4-1 to TRBJ1-1; D not resolved. Germline lookup yields CDR1 MGHRA and CDR2 YSYEKL. Deletions cut 3 bases from V and 8 bases from J, with 13 bases between. CDR3 length: 13 residues. The chain's CDR3 is CASSHPTPYEAFF. CDR3 sequence (DNA): TGCGCCAGCAGCCACCCGACACCTTACGAAGCTTTCTTT.

The chain links TRBV5-1 to TRBJ2-7; D might be TRBD1 (7 bases). The V gene lost 5 bases and the J gene lost 6 bases, with 12 bases spanning the gap. This CDR3 has 12 amino acids. Germline V lookup: CDR1 SGHRS, CDR2 YFSETQ. CDR3 in amino acids: CASSPEGAEQYF. The CDR3 region has the DNA TGCGCCAGCAGTCCGGAGGGGGCCGAGCAGTACTTC.

This clone has a handful of counts. The chain combines TRBV12-5 with TRBJ2-5; the D gene could be TRBD1 or TRBD2 (5 bases each). The CDR3 length is 14 residues. V gave up 1 base and J gave up 5 bases, with 11 bases separating them. Germline CDR1 is LGHNT and CDR2 is FRNRAP. The CDR3 reads CASGLGREWETQYF. The CDR3 DNA reads TGTGCTAGTGGTTTGGGCAGGGAGTGGGAGACCCAGTACTTC. Together with reference TRBV12-5 and TRBJ2-5, the CDR3 gives the full variable domain: DARVTQTPRHKVTEMGQEVTMRCQPILGHNTVFWYRQTMMQGLELLAYFRNRAPLDDSGMPKDRFSAEMPDATLATLKIQPSEPRDSAVYFCASGLGREWETQYFGPGTRLLVL.

This clone has just a few counts. CDR3 region: CAWSLQGGHEQFF. The CDR3 DNA reads TGTGCCTGGAGTCTTCAGGGAGGCCATGAGCAGTTCTTC. The J gene is TRBJ2-1, the V gene TRBV30; tentatively, D is TRBD2 (6 bases). Germline CDR1 and CDR2: GTSNPN and SVGIG (reference sequence). The CDR3 is 13 amino acids. V was shortened by 2 bases and J by 8 bases, with 13 bases between the two germline ends.

The rearrangement links TRBV15 to TRBJ2-3, with D perhaps matching TRBD1 (5 bases). V was trimmed by 5 bases and J by 5 bases, leaving 8 bases between them. The CDR3 has 12 residues. Germline V lookup: CDR1 LNHNV, CDR2 YYDKDF (reference sequence). DNA for the CDR3: TGTGCCACCAGCTATACAGGAGATACGCAGTATTTT. Its translation: CATSYTGDTQYF.

This clone occurred a few times. The V and J genes are TRBV6-5 and TRBJ2-6; D unclear. CDR3 length: 14 amino acids. Trimming pared 6 bases from V and 1 base from J, leaving 7 bases between. Germline V gives CDR1 MNHEY, CDR2 SVGAGI. The CDR3 nucleotides read TGTGCCAGCAGACCCGAATCTGGGGCCAACGTCCTGACTTTC. This gives the protein CASRPESGANVLTF.

This clone has just a few counts. V is TRBV7-9 and J is TRBJ2-5; 7 bases line up with TRBD2. The trim removed 4 bases at V and 5 bases at J, leaving 7 bases unmatched. CDR3 length equals 14 residues. Germline values: CDR1 SEHNR, CDR2 FQNEAQ (reference sequence). CDR3 coding DNA: TGTGCCAGCAGCTACACGGGAGCGGGGGAGACCCAGTACTTC. This codes for CASSYTGAGETQYF. The variable domain in full, completed from reference TRBV7-9 and TRBJ2-5, reads DTGVSQNPRHKITKRGQNVTFRCDPISEHNRLYWYRQTLGQGPEFLTYFQNEAQLEKSRLLSDRFSAERPKGSFSTLEIQRTEQGDSAMYLCASSYTGAGETQYFGPGTRLLVL.

The sample holds a few counts of this clone. Other DNA sequences within the sample encode an identical CDR3. The chain recombines TRBV29-1 with TRBJ2-2, with unresolved D. V shed 1 base and J shed 3 bases, with 3 bases lying between them. The CDR3 covers 12 residues. Per the germline V gene, CDR1 is SQVTM and CDR2 is ANQGSEA. The CDR3 region is CSVEVDTGELFF. CDR3 DNA: TGCAGCGTTGAAGTCGACACCGGGGAGCTGTTTTTT.

The chain joins TRBV10-3 to TRBJ2-3; 11 positions agree with TRBD2. Germline CDR1 and CDR2: ENHRY and SYGVKD. The V and J ends lost 6 bases and 6 bases, in that order; junction bases with no gene match: 8. This CDR3 has 15 residues. CDR3 protein: CAISTSGGPSDTQYF. In DNA, the CDR3 is TGTGCCATCAGCACTAGCGGGGGCCCGTCGGATACGCAGTATTTT.

The chain joins TRBV29-1 to TRBJ2-2; 7 bases are shared with TRBD1. The CDR3 totals 14 residues. The V and J ends lost 7 bases and 1 base, in that order; junction bases with no gene match: 6. From germline, CDR1 is SQVTM and CDR2 ANQGSEA. The CDR3 loop reads CSGLGTVNTGELFF. The CDR3 coding sequence is TGCAGCGGACTCGGGACAGTGAACACCGGGGAGCTGTTTTTT.

On this clone itself: Other DNA sequences in this sample translate to the same CDR3. CDR3 in DNA: TGTGCCAGCAGCTTAGGGACAGGGCGCACAGATACGCAGTATTTT. The encoded protein is CASSLGTGRTDTQYF. The genes are TRBV7-7 and TRBJ2-3, with 8 bases that match TRBD1. CDR3 length: 15 amino acids. V was clipped by 1 base and J by 1 base; unmatched bases: 1. Germline lookup yields CDR1 SSHAT and CDR2 FNYEAQ (reference sequence).

V is TRBV5-1 and J is TRBJ2-6, with D hard to call. This CDR3 is 15 amino acids long. Trimming stripped 5 bases from V and 0 bases from J, with 9 bases between. Per germline, CDR1 SGHRS and CDR2 YFSETQ. CDR3 protein: CASSAEISGANVLTF. In nucleotides, the CDR3 is TGCGCCAGCAGTGCAGAAATCTCTGGGGCCAACGTCCTGACTTTC.

This clone has just one count. V usage is TRBV6-1 and J usage is TRBJ2-1; D is unclear. Germline V gene data show CDR1 as MNHNS and CDR2 as SASEGT. The CDR3 has 12 residues. V lost 6 bases to trimming and J lost 6 bases, with 9 bases between them. The CDR3 DNA sequence: TGTGCCAGCAGCCCCCCCGGCAATGAGCAGTTCTTC. It translates to CASSPPGNEQFF.

This clone was observed a few times. The missing conserved phenylalanine or tryptophan at the end of this CDR3 makes a read error likely. The DNA is omitted, as the CDR3 cannot be located on it reliably, and the CDR3 follows TCRdb's listing. This chain joins TRBV23-1 and TRBJ1-1. TRBV23-1 is flagged as an ORF with uncertain function. The CDR3 length is 9 residues, termini included. CDR3 sequence reads: CASPSGTFL.

The chain has TRBV18 and TRBJ1-6; D is unclear. Germline CDR1 and CDR2: KGHSH and LQKENI. This CDR3 comprises 15 residues. The V end lost 4 bases, the J end lost 8 bases, and 15 bases lay between the germline ends. The CDR3 protein is CASSLDPRRDSPLHF. The CDR3 DNA is TGTGCCAGCTCACTCGACCCAAGGAGGGATTCACCCCTCCACTTT.

The CDR3, as DNA: TGTGCCAGCAGCTTAGGTACCATCTACGAGCAGTACTTC. Its protein product is CASSLGTIYEQYF. This chain joins TRBV7-9 and TRBJ2-7; D is undetermined. CDR3 length: 13 residues. The ends were cut back, 1 base at V and 3 bases at J, with 7 bases in the middle. From germline, CDR1 is SEHNR and CDR2 FQNEAQ (reference sequence).

This clone was recorded a few times. Other nucleotide sequences from this sample produce the same CDR3. The chain joins TRBV9 to TRBJ1-1; the match to TRBD1 covers 9 bases. Germline V gene sequence: CDR1 SGDLS, CDR2 YYNGEE. The CDR3 sequence is 14 residues long. Unmatched junction bases numbered 1, after V lost 0 bases and J lost 4 bases. The CDR3 region has the DNA TGTGCCAGCAGCGTAGAGACAGGGGGCACTGAAGCTTTCTTT. This translates into CASSVETGGTEAFF.

The chain is built from TRBV9 and TRBJ2-6, with D hard to call. Germline CDR1 and CDR2: SGDLS and YYNGEE. The CDR3 loop spans 16 amino acids. V was cut by 4 bases and J by 4 bases, with 15 bases left in between. CDR3 protein: CASSLTHQAGANVLTF. The CDR3, as DNA: TGTGCCAGCAGCCTCACCCACCAGGCCGGGGCCAACGTCCTGACTTTC.

The V and J genes are TRBV6-5 and TRBJ2-1; D tentatively reads TRBD1 or TRBD2 (6 bases each). Germline V CDR1 and CDR2: MNHEY, SVGAGI. This CDR3 has 15 residues. Trimming cost V 6 bases and J 0 bases, with 12 bases left between them. The CDR3 DNA follows: TGTGCCAGCAGGAGGGGGGACAACTCCTACAATGAGCAGTTCTTC. As protein: CASRRGDNSYNEQFF.

The CDR3 nucleotides read TGCGCCAGCAGCCGGATAGGTAGCAATCAGCCCCAGCATTTT. It translates to CASSRIGSNQPQHF. The chain uses TRBV4-1 and TRBJ1-5; D is unresolved. V was cut by 4 bases and J by 0 bases, with 7 bases left in between. The germline V gene encodes CDR1 MGHRA and CDR2 YSYEKL. CDR3 length: 14 residues.

This clone was counted between two and nine times. One end of the junction varies from germline; a read error may be responsible. Other DNA sequences in the sample encode the same CDR3. J is TRBJ2-3 and V is TRBV7-7; 11 nucleotides line up with TRBD2. The CDR3 is made up of 14 amino acids. Germline V gene lookup returns CDR1 SSHAT and CDR2 FNYEAQ (reference sequence). The CDR3 spells CASSLGLAGDTQYF. CDR3 DNA: TGTGCTAGCAGCTTAGGACTAGCGGGAGATACGCAGTATTTT.

This clone was detected a few times. This chain connects TRBV19 to TRBJ2-7; the D gene is possibly TRBD1 (6 bases). CDR1 LNHDA and CDR2 SQIVND come from the germline V gene (reference sequence). The CDR3 is 13 amino acids. Trimming removed 2 bases at V and 5 bases at J, with 10 bases between. Here the CDR3 DNA reads TGTGCCAGTAGTATAAGCTCAGGGGACGAGCAGTACTTC. Its translation is CASSISSGDEQYF. The full variable domain, rest sourced from reference TRBV19 and TRBJ2-7, is DGGITQSPKYLFRKEGQNVTLSCEQNLNHDAMYWYRQDPGQGLRLIYYSQIVNDFQKGDIAEGYSVSREKKESFPLTVTSAQKNPTAFYLCASSISSGDEQYFGPGTRLTVT.

This chain links TRBV7-8 with TRBJ2-1; 7 nucleotides line up with TRBD1. This CDR3 comprises 15 residues. V shed 2 bases, J shed 3 bases, and the junction held 4 bases outside the gene matches. CDR1 is SGHVS and CDR2 is FQNEAQ in the germline V gene. The CDR3 protein is CASSLRDSLYNEQFF. CDR3 nucleotide sequence: TGTGCCAGCAGCTTAAGGGACAGCCTCTACAATGAGCAGTTCTTC.

This clone was found a few times. V and J are TRBV19 and TRBJ1-5, with D possibly TRBD1 on 5 matching bases. Germline V gene data show CDR1 as LNHDA and CDR2 as SQIVND (reference sequence). This CDR3 contains 13 residues. Deletions cut 5 bases from V and 5 bases from J, with 10 bases between. CDR3 nucleotide sequence: TGTGCCAGTAGTCCCGACAGAGATCAGCCCCAGCATTTT. Protein sequence: CASSPDRDQPQHF.

V usage is TRBV7-6 and J usage is TRBJ2-3; D remains unclear. This CDR3 comprises 13 residues. V was trimmed by 3 bases and J by 1 base, leaving 5 bases between them. CDR1 is SGHVS and CDR2 is FNYEAQ in the germline V gene. DNA of the CDR3: TGTGCCAGCAGCTTTTTTGGCACAGATACGCAGTATTTT. This encodes CASSFFGTDTQYF. Full variable domain (rest looked up from reference TRBV7-6 and TRBJ2-3): GAGVSQSPRYKVTKRGQDVALRCDPISGHVSLYWYRQALGQGPEFLTYFNYEAQQDKSGLPNDRFSAERPEGSISTLTIQRTEQRDSAMYRCASSFFGTDTQYFGPGTRLTVL.

In regard to this clone: The sample has other DNA sequences that encode this CDR3 too. This rearrangement joins TRBV27 to TRBJ1-2, with D hard to call. CDR1 and CDR2 from the germline V gene are MNHEY and SMNVEV (reference sequence). This CDR3 is built from 12 residues. Trimming took off 3 bases at V and 5 bases at J, with 7 bases between the two ends. CDR3 DNA sequence: TGTGCCAGCAGTTTGTCGGGGTATGGCTACACCTTC. It is translated as CASSLSGYGYTF.

The gene calls are TRBV15 and TRBJ1-6; a possible D gene is TRBD1 (5 bases). This CDR3 comprises 14 residues. The V gene's germline CDR1 is LNHNV and CDR2 YYDKDF (reference sequence). Trimming stripped 4 bases from V and 5 bases from J, with 9 bases between. The CDR3 nucleotides are TGTGCCACCAGCATAGTGGGGGATAATTCACCCCTCCACTTT. Translating gives CATSIVGDNSPLHF.

J is TRBJ1-5 and V is TRBV2; tentatively, D is TRBD1 (5 bases). This CDR3 is 15 amino acids long. Germline assignment: CDR1 SNHLY and CDR2 FYNNEI. The V end was cut by 7 bases, the J end by 0 bases, with 13 bases between. CDR3 in amino acids: CASKNDRNSNQPQHF. CDR3 sequence (DNA): TGTGCCAGCAAAAACGACAGAAATAGCAATCAGCCCCAGCATTTT. Full variable domain (outside the CDR3, taken from reference TRBV2 and TRBJ1-5): EPEVTQTPSHQVTQMGQEVILRCVPISNHLYFYWYRQILGQKVEFLVSFYNNEISEKSEIFDDQFSVERPDGSNFTLKIRSTKLEDSAMYFCASKNDRNSNQPQHFGDGTRLSIL.